The T cell receptor (beta chain) under discussion was sequenced for a study of CD8 T cells in ankylosing spondylitis. Findings of the study overall: Prior work had noted some motif variants in reactive arthritis blood and synovial fluid.

This clonotype was seen many times. Its antigen remains unidentified. Germline CDR1 DFQATT, CDR2 SNEGSKA (reference sequence). CDR3 length equals 14 residues. Deletions cut 5 bases from V and 2 bases from J, with 10 bases between. Scientists made TCR beta libraries using quantitative 5'-RACE with molecular barcodes. TCRdb ran MiXCR on the 5' RACE reads and lists one entry per CDR3 protein. Among 36,000 or so distinct CDR3 sequences listed, 6% were seen once. Sequencing was done on a sample of blood, either unsorted or a sorted T cell fraction (not recorded which). The chain joins TRBV20-1 to TRBJ2-6; D not certain. This receptor was taken from a male donor with ankylosing spondylitis or in good health (not recorded which). Written as DNA, the CDR3 is TGCAGTGCTGAAATGGGAACTGGGGCCAACGTCCTGACTTTC. Its translation: CSAEMGTGANVLTF.